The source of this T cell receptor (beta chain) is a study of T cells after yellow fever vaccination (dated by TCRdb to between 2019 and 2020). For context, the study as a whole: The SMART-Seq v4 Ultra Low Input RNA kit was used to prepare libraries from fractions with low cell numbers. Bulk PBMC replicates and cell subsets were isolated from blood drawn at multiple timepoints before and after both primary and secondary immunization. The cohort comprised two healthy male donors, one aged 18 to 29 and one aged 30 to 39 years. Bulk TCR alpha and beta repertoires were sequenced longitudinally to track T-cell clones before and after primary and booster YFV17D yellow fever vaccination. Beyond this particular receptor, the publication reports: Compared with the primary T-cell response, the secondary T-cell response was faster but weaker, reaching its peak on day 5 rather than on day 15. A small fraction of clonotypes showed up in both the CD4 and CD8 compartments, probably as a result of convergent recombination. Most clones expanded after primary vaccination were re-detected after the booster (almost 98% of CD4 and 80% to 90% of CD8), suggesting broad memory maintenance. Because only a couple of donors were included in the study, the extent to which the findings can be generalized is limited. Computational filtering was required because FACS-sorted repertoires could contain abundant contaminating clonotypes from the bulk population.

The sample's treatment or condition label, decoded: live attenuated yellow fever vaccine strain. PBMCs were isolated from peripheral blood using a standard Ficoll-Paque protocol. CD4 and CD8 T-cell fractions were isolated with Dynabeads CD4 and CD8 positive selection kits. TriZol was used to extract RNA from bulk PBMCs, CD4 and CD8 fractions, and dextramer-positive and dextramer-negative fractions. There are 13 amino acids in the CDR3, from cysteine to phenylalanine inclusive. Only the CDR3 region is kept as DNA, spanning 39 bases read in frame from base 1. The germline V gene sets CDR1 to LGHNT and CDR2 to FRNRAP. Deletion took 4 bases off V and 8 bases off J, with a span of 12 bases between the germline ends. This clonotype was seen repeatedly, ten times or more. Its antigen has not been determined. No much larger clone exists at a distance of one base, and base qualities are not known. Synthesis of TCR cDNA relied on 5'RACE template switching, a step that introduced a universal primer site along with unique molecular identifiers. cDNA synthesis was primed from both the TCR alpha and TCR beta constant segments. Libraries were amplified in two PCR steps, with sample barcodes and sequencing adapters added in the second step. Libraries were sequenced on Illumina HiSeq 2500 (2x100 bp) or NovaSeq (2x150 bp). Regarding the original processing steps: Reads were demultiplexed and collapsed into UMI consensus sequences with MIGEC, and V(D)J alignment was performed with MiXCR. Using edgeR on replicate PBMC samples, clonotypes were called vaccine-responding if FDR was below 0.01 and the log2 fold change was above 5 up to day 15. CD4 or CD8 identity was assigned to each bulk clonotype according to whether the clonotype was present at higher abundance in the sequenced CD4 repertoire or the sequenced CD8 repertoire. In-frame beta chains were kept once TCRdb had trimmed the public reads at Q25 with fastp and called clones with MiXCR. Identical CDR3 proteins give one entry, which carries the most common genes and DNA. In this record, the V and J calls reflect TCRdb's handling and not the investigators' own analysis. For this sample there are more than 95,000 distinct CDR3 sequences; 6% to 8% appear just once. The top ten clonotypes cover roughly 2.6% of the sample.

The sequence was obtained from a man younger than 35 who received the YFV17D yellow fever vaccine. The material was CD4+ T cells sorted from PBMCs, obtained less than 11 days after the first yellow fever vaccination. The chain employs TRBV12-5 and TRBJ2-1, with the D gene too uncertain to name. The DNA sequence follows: TGTGCTAGTGGTTCCTTCCTTCTGGATGAGCAGTTCTTC. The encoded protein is CASGSFLLDEQFF.